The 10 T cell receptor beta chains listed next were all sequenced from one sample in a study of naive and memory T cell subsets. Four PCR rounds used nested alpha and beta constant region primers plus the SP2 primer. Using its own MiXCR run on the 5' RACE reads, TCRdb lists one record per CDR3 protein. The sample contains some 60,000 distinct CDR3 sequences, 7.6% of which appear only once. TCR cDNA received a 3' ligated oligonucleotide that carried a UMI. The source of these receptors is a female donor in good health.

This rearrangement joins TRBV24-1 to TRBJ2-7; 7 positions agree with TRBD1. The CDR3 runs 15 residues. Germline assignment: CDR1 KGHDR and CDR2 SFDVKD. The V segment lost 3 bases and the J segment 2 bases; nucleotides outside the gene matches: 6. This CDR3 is CATSDLQGVPYEQYF. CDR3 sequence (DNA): TGTGCCACCAGTGATCTTCAGGGGGTTCCCTACGAGCAGTACTTC.

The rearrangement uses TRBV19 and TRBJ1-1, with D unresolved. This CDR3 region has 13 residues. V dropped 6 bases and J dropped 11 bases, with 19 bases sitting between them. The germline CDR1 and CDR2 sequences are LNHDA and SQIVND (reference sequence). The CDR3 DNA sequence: TGTGCCAGTAGATTTCGTAGTGGGATTCACGCTTTCTTT. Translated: CASRFRSGIHAFF.

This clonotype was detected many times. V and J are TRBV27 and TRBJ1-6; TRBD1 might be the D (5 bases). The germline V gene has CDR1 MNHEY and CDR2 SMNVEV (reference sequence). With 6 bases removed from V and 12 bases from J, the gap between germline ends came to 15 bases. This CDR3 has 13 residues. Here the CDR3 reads CASSYQTREPLHF. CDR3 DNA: TGTGCCAGCAGCTATCAAACCAGGGAACCCCTCCACTTT.

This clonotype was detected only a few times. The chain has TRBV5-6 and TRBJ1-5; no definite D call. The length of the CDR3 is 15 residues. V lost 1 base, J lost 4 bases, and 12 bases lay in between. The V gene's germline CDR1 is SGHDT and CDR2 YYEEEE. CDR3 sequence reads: CASSLSFRTNQPQHF. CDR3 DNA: TGTGCCAGCAGCTTGAGTTTCAGGACTAATCAGCCCCAGCATTTT.

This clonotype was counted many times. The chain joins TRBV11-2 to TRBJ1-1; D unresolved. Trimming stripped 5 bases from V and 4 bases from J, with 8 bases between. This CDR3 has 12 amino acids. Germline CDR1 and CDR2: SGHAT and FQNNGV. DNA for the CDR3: TGTGCCAGCAGCCCTGATAGCACTGAAGCTTTCTTT. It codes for CASSPDSTEAFF.

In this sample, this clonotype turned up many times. CDR3 DNA sequence: TGCAGTGCTAGATCGCAACAGGGCAATGAGCAGTTCTTC. Its protein is CSARSQQGNEQFF. This chain uses TRBV20-1 with TRBJ2-1; a possible D gene is TRBD1 (6 bases). Germline V CDR1 and CDR2: DFQATT, SNEGSKA (reference sequence). CDR3 length: 13 amino acids. Trimming cost V 2 bases and J 6 bases, with 11 bases left between them.

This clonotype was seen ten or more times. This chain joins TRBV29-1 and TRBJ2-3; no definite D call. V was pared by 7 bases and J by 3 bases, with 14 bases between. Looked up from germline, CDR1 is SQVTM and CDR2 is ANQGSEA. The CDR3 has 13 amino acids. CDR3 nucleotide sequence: TGCAGCGCCGCCCCTAAGATAACAGATACGCAGTATTTT. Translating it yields CSAAPKITDTQYF.

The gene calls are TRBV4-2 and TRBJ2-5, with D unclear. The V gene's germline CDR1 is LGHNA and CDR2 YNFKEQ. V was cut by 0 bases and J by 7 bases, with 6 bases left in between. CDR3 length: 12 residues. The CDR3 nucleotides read TGTGCCAGCAGCCAAGAAGGCCCGACCCAGTACTTC. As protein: CASSQEGPTQYF.

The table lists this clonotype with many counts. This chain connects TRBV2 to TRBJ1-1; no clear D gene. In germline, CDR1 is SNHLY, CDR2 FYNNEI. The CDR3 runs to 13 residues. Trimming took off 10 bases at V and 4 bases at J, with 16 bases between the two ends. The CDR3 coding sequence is TGTGCCAACCGAGAAGGGTTTGTCACTGAAGCTTTCTTT. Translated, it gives CANREGFVTEAFF.

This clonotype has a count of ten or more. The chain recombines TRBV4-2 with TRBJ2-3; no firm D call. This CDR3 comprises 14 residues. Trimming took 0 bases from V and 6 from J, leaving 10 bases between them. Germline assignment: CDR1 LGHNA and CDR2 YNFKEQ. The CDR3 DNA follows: TGTGCCAGCAGCCAAGATGGAAGATCCGATACGCAGTATTTT. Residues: CASSQDGRSDTQYF.